The rows below give T cell receptor beta chains drawn from one sample of a study of shared clonotypes between healthy human individuals. The repertoire was sequenced with immunoSEQ multiplex PCR; TCRdb's copy has only in-frame clones and lacks some. The repertoire holds some 1,400,000 clones, with approximately 96% as singletons. The source material was naive CD4+ T cells sorted from blood. Receptor source: a man aged 30 to 39 in good health. The CDR3 runs from the conserved cysteine through the conserved F or W. D genes are given only for firm matches.

TRBD2,TRBV19,TRBJ2-3,CASSIESGRAISDTQYF
.,TRBV2,TRBJ2-1,CASRGDGDEQFF
.,TRBV19,TRBJ1-1,CASSFLANTEAFF
.,TRBV7-3,TRBJ1-3,CASSPLRPAGNTIYF
TRBD2,TRBV10-3,TRBJ2-2,CALGPGLAGGPNTGELFF
TRBD2,TRBV30,TRBJ2-7,CALGLAEKAYEQYF
TRBD1,TRBV14,TRBJ1-1,CASSQERDRVSFF
.,TRBV7-9,TRBJ2-3,CASSSHLAPHTDTQYF
.,TRBV9,TRBJ2-3,CASSPRFGGTDTQYF
.,TRBV28,TRBJ1-2,CASRPTVNYGYTF